This T cell receptor beta chain was sequenced for a study of T cell clusters in autoimmune cytopenias. TRB amplification used 250 ng of peripheral blood genomic DNA. TRB was amplified by touch-down multiplex PCR, primer pools A and B combined. TCRdb re-called the multiplex PCR reads; one entry per CDR3 protein, DNA not given. Its table records 5,600 or so distinct CDR3 sequences. This clonotype is medium-sized by frequency. This sample was shared with a second study, whose subject was T cell repertoires in aging, cancer and after chemotherapy.

Sequencing used peripheral blood. This receptor was obtained from a human donor in good health.

The CDR3 spells CASTPPGSPYEQYF. The chain is built from TRBV27 and TRBJ2-7; TCRdb returns TRBD1, unconfirmable since there is no DNA. CDR3 length: 14 residues. CDR1 is MNHEY and CDR2 is SMNVEV in the germline V gene (reference sequence).